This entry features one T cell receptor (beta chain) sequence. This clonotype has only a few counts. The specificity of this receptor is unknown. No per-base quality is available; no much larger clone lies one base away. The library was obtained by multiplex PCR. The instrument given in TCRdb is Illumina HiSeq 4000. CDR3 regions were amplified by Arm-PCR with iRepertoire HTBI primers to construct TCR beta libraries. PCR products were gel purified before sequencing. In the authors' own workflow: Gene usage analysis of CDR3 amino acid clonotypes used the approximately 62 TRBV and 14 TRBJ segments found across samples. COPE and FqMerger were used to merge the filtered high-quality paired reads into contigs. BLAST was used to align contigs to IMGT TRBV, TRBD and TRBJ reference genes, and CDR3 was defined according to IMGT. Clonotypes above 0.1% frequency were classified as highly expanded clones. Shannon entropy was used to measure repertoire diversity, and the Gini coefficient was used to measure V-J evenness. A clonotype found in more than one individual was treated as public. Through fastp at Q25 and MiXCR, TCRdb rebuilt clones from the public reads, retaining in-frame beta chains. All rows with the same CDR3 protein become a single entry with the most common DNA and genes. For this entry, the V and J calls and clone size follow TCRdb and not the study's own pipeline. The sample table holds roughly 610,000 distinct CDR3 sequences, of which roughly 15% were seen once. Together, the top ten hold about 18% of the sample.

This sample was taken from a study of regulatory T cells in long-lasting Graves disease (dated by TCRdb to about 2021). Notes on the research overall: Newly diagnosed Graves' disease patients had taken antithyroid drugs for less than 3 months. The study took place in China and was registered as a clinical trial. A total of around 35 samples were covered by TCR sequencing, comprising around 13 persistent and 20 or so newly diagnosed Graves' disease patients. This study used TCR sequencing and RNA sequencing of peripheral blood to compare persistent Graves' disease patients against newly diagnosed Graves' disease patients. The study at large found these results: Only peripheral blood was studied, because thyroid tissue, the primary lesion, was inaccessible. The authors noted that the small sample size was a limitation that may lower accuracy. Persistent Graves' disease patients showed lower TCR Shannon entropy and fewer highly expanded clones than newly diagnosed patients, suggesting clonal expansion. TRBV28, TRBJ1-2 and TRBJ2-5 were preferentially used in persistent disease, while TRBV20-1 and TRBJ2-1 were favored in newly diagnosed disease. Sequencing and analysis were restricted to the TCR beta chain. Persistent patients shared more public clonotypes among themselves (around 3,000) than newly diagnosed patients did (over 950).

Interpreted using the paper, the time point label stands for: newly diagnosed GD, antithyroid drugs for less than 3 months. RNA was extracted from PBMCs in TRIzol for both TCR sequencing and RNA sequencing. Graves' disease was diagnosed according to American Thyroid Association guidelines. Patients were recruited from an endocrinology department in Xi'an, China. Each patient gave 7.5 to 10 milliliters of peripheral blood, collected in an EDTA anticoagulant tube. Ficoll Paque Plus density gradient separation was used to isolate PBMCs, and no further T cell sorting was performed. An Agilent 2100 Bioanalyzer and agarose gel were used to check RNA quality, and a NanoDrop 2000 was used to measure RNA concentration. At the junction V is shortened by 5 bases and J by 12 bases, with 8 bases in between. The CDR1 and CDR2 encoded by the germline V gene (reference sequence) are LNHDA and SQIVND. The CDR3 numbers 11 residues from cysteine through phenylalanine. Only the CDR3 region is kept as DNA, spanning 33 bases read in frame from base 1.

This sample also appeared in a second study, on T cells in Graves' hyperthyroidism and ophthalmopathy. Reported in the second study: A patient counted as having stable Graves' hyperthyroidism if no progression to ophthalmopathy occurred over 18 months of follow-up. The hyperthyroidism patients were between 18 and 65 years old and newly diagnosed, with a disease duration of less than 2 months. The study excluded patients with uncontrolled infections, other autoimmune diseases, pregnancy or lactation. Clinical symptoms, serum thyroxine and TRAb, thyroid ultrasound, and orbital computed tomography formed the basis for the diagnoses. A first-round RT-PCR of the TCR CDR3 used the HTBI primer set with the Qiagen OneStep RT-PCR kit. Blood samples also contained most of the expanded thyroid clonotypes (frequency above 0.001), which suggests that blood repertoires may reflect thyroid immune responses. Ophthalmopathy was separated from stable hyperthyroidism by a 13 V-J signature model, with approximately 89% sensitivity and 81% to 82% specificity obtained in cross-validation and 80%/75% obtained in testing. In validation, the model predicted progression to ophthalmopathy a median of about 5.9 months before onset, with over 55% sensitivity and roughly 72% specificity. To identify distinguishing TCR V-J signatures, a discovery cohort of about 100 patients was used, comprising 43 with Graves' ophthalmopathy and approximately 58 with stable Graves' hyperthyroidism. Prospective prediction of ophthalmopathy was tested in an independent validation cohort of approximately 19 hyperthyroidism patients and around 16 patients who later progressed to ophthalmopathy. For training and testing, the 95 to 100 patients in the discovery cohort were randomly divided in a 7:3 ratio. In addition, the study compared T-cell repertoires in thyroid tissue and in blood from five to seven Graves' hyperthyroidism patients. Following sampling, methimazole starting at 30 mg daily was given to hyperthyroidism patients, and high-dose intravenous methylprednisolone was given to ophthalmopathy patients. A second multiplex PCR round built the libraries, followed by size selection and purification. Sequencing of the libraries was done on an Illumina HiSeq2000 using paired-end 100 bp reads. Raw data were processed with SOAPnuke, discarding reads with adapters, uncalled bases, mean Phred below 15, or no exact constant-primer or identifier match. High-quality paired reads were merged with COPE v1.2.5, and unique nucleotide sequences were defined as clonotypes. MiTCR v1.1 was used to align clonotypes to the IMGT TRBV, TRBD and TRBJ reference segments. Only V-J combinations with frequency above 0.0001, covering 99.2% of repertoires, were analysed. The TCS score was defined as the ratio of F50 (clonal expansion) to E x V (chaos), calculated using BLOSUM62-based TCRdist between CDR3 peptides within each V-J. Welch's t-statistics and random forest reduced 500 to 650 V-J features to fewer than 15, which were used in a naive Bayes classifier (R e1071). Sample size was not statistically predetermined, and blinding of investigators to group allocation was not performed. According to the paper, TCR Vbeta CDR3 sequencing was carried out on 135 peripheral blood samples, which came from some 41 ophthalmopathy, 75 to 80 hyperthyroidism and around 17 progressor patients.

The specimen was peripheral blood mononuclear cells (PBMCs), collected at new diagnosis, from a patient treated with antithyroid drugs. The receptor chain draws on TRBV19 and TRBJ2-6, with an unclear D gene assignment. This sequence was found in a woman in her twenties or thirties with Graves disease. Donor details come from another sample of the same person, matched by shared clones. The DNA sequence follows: TGTGCCAGTAGTGTGTGGTCCGTCCTGACTTTC. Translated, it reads CASSVWSVLTF.